Described below is a single T cell receptor (beta chain) sequence and its context. The source of the sample is a study of a mutant IDH1 vaccine in newly diagnosed glioma. Across the whole study: Radiotherapy, temozolomide, or both had been given previously, and both were given to most.

Time point denoted: baseline, week 1 (first vaccination visit). Specified treatment: pre-vaccination baseline after standard-of-care therapy. Those who donated had recent WHO grade 3 or 4 IDH1-mutant, ATRX-lost astrocytomas. Trimming cost V 4 bases and J 3 bases; bases outside gene matches: 1. Germline-derived CDR1 and CDR2 are SNHLY and FYNNEI. The CDR3 runs 13 residues. Profiled with immunoSEQ multiplex PCR; TCRdb holds only in-frame clones, not every one. This repertoire shows under 80,000 clones, 80% to 90% found once; its top ten account for 2.9%. The source is a man aged 25 to 40 with glioma. The chain links TRBV2 to TRBJ2-7; TRBD1 matches at 9 bases. The sequencing here drew on PBMCs, taken from a glioma patient treated with radiotherapy, temozolomide or both. The CDR3 reads CASSADRGYEQYF. The CDR3 region has the DNA TGTGCCAGCAGTGCGGACAGGGGCTACGAGCAGTACTTC.